The 30 T cell receptor beta chains presented below share a single source sample, sequenced in a study of blood T cell repertoires in COVID-19. TCRdb keeps only in-frame clones here, not all; method: immunoSEQ multiplex PCR. Counted here are more than 150,000 clones, 70% to 90% occurring once; the ten biggest clones make up approximately 9.8%. The specimen was peripheral blood. The source of these receptors is a woman aged 80 or over with acute or convalescent COVID-19.

J is TRBJ2-1 and V is TRBV7-3; a weak D match, TRBD1 (6 bases). CDR3 size: 15 residues. CDR1 SGHTA and CDR2 FQGTGA come from the germline V gene. Trimming pared 0 bases from V and 9 bases from J, leaving 15 bases between. The CDR3 loop is CASSLTQSGAGEQFF. CDR3 nucleotide sequence: TGTGCCAGCAGCTTAACGCAATCAGGGGCTGGTGAGCAGTTCTTC.

This clone showed up just a few times. This chain uses TRBV4-2 with TRBJ2-5, with D tentatively TRBD2 (6 bases). The CDR3 is 15 amino acids. Germline values: CDR1 LGHNA, CDR2 YNFKEQ. Trimming pared 1 base from V and 1 base from J, leaving 10 bases between. CDR3 DNA sequence: TGTGCCAGCAGCCAAGCCTTGGGAGGCCAAGAGACCCAGTACTTC. Amino acid sequence: CASSQALGGQETQYF.

The genes are TRBV7-7 and TRBJ2-1; TRBD2 agrees at 12 bases. The CDR3 covers 16 residues. CDR1 SSHAT and CDR2 FNYEAQ come from the germline V gene (reference sequence). V lost 5 bases to trimming and J lost 7 bases; unmatched junction nucleotides: 9. CDR3 DNA: TGTGCCAGCAGCCCGGGGCTAGCGGGAGGGAGGAATGAGCAGTTCTTC. Translating it yields CASSPGLAGGRNEQFF.

The rearrangement uses TRBV7-3 and TRBJ2-5, with D possibly matching TRBD1 (6 bases). Germline V gene sequence: CDR1 SGHTA, CDR2 FQGTGA. The CDR3 is made up of 15 amino acids. Trimming removed 5 bases at V and 0 bases at J, with 13 bases between. The CDR3 region is CASSPQTGYQETQYF. CDR3 nucleotide sequence: TGTGCCAGCAGCCCCCAGACAGGTTACCAAGAGACCCAGTACTTC.

J is TRBJ2-1 and V is TRBV18; 8 bases align to TRBD2. Germline V CDR1 and CDR2: KGHSH, LQKENI. The CDR3 consists of 15 residues. V lost 5 bases and J lost 8; bases outside the gene matches: 11. The CDR3 region is CASSKREFLPHEQFF. As DNA, the CDR3 is TGTGCCAGCTCAAAGCGGGAGTTCCTCCCTCATGAGCAGTTCTTC.

This chain joins TRBV4-2 and TRBJ2-3; TRBD2 agrees at 11 bases. CDR3 length: 17 residues. The ends lost 1 base at V and 3 bases at J; junction bases unmatched: 6. Germline CDR1 reads LGHNA; CDR2 reads YNFKEQ. The CDR3 sequence: CASSQGLAGGGTDTQYF. DNA for the CDR3: TGTGCCAGCAGCCAAGGGTTAGCGGGAGGGGGGACAGATACGCAGTATTTT.

This chain joins TRBV4-3 and TRBJ2-5, with D possibly TRBD1 on 5 matching bases. CDR1 is LGHNA, CDR2 YSLEER, per germline. The germline V and J ends were trimmed by 1 base and 4 bases, with 13 bases remaining between them. The CDR3 length is 15 residues. The CDR3 spells CASSQGMGHPETQYF. As DNA, the CDR3 is TGCGCCAGCAGCCAAGGTATGGGGCACCCAGAGACCCAGTACTTC.

This sequence joins TRBV7-6 and TRBJ2-6; 10 bases line up with TRBD1. Per germline, CDR1 SGHVS and CDR2 FNYEAQ. The V gene end was trimmed by 1 base and the J gene end by 12 bases; junction bases not matched to a gene: 6. The CDR3 loop spans 15 amino acids. The CDR3 nucleotides are TGTGCCAGCAGCTTAGGGACAGGGGGACACCCCGTCCTGACTTTC. Translation: CASSLGTGGHPVLTF.

The chain employs TRBV19 and TRBJ2-5; 8 bases agree with TRBD1. This CDR3 is built from 15 residues. Germline loops: CDR1 LNHDA, CDR2 SQIVND (reference sequence). Trimming cost V 3 bases and J 2 bases; bases outside gene matches: 5. The CDR3 DNA follows: TGTGCCAGTAGTATGTCGGGACAGGCACAAGAGACCCAGTACTTC. Protein: CASSMSGQAQETQYF.

This rearrangement joins TRBV6-2 or TRBV6-3 to TRBJ1-2; no firm D call. CDR1 is MNHEY and CDR2 is SVGEGT in the germline V gene. V lost 6 bases, J lost 8 bases, and 13 bases lay in between. The CDR3 covers 12 residues. CDR3 nucleotide sequence: TGTGCCAGCAGCCCTGGGAGTTGGGGCTACACCTTC. It specifies CASSPGSWGYTF.

The chain is built from TRBV5-6 and TRBJ1-3; possible D gene TRBD1, 5 bases. CDR3 length: 15 residues. V gave up 6 bases and J gave up 4 bases, with 17 bases separating them. Per the germline V gene, CDR1 is SGHDT and CDR2 is YYEEEE. This chain's CDR3 is CASKQQTRGGNTIYF. CDR3 DNA: TGTGCCAGCAAACAACAGACAAGGGGCGGAAACACCATATATTTT.

The rearrangement uses TRBV12-5 and TRBJ1-1, with D unclear. CDR3 length: 16 amino acids. Germline V lookup: CDR1 LGHNT, CDR2 FRNRAP. The V and J ends lost 7 bases and 1 base respectively, with 19 bases between them. The CDR3 region is CASVPPRGRENTEAFF. As DNA, the CDR3 is TGTGCTAGTGTTCCCCCACGGGGAAGGGAGAACACTGAAGCTTTCTTT.

The J gene is TRBJ1-4, the V gene TRBV29-1, with 7 bases aligning to TRBD1. V shed 7 bases, J shed 8 bases, and the junction held 10 bases outside the gene matches. Per germline, CDR1 SQVTM and CDR2 ANQGSEA. The CDR3 is 13 residues long. The CDR3 is CSAQTGRGEKLFF. The CDR3 DNA follows: TGCAGCGCCCAGACAGGGAGAGGAGAAAAACTGTTTTTT.

This chain joins TRBV6-1 and TRBJ1-2; 7 positions agree with TRBD1. Looked up from germline, CDR1 is MNHNS and CDR2 is SASEGT. J lost 6 bases, V lost 1 base, and 5 bases had no gene match. The CDR3 spans 14 residues. CDR3 sequence: CASSEVAGGHGYTF. The DNA of the CDR3 is TGTGCCAGCAGTGAAGTCGCAGGGGGTCATGGCTACACCTTC.

V gene TRBV19 combines with J gene TRBJ2-3, with 7 bases identical to TRBD1. Per germline, CDR1 LNHDA and CDR2 SQIVND (reference sequence). This CDR3 is built from 15 residues. The ends lost 6 bases at V and 3 bases at J; junction bases unmatched: 9. CDR3 in amino acids: CASSSRQGRTDTQYF. The CDR3 coding sequence is TGTGCCAGTAGCTCCCGACAGGGAAGGACAGATACGCAGTATTTT.

The chain links TRBV18 to TRBJ1-1; D uncertain. Trimming pared 0 bases from V and 1 base from J, leaving 6 bases between. Germline V lookup: CDR1 KGHSH, CDR2 LQKENI. The CDR3 sequence is 14 residues long. CDR3 DNA sequence: TGTGCCAGCTCACCACCTCGGGGGAACACTGAAGCTTTCTTT. Encoded protein: CASSPPRGNTEAFF.

This clone was detected only once. The chain combines TRBV4-1 with TRBJ1-4, with D perhaps matching TRBD1 (5 bases). The germline CDR1 and CDR2 sequences are MGHRA and YSYEKL. This CDR3 is 16 amino acids long. The germline V and J ends were trimmed by 6 bases and 0 bases, with 14 bases remaining between them. CDR3 nucleotides: TGCGCCAGCAGATCACAGGCGTTTGCAACTAATGAAAAACTGTTTTTT. Encoded protein: CASRSQAFATNEKLFF.

V and J are TRBV4-2 and TRBJ1-3; no firm D call. The CDR3 is made up of 15 amino acids. Per the germline V gene, CDR1 is LGHNA and CDR2 is YNFKEQ. V lost 0 bases and J 3 bases, leaving 9 bases between the germline ends. The CDR3 DNA follows: TGTGCCAGCAGCCAAGATTTGGCGGGTGGAAACACCATATATTTT. This codes for CASSQDLAGGNTIYF.

The chain is built from TRBV5-1 and TRBJ2-6, with 8 bases matching TRBD2. Germline-derived CDR1 and CDR2 are SGHRS and YFSETQ. V shed 4 bases and J 4 bases; nucleotides not matched to a gene: 1. This CDR3 has 14 amino acids. The CDR3 sequence: CASSPGGGANVLTF. CDR3 sequence (DNA): TGCGCCAGCAGCCCGGGAGGGGGGGCCAACGTCCTGACTTTC.

The chain combines TRBV19 with TRBJ1-1; 10 bases fit TRBD1. Germline V lookup: CDR1 LNHDA, CDR2 SQIVND (reference sequence). The V segment lost 6 bases and the J segment 5 bases; nucleotides outside the gene matches: 6. There are 14 residues in the CDR3. CDR3 in amino acids: CASSRQGAWTEAFF. CDR3 nucleotide sequence: TGTGCCAGTAGCCGACAGGGGGCCTGGACTGAAGCTTTCTTT.

The V call is TRBV24-1, the J call TRBJ2-3; 12 bases match TRBD1. The germline V gene encodes CDR1 KGHDR and CDR2 SFDVKD. Trimming took 7 bases from V and 4 from J; bases not matched to a gene: 2. The CDR3 contains 14 residues. Here the CDR3 DNA reads TGTGCCACCAGCGGGACAGGGGGCGCAGATACGCAGTATTTT. It yields the protein CATSGTGGADTQYF.

V usage is TRBV5-1 and J usage is TRBJ2-2; 12 bases line up with TRBD2. In germline, CDR1 is SGHRS, CDR2 YFSETQ. This CDR3 spans 15 amino acids. The trim removed 4 bases at V and 7 bases at J, leaving 5 bases unmatched. CDR3 in DNA: TGCGCCAGCAGCCCTAGCGGGAGGGAGAACGGGGAGCTGTTTTTT. This translates into CASSPSGRENGELFF.

The genes are TRBV7-2 and TRBJ1-1; unclear D gene. The germline V gene has CDR1 SGHTA and CDR2 FQGNSA. V lost 1 base to trimming and J lost 1 base, with 7 bases between them. The CDR3 has 14 amino acids. DNA for the CDR3: TGTGCCAGCAGCTTAGATCTCGGGAACACTGAAGCTTTCTTT. Translation gives CASSLDLGNTEAFF.

The chain has TRBV5-1 and TRBJ1-1; tentative D call: TRBD1 (5 bases). Trimming took 0 bases from V and 4 from J, leaving 7 bases between them. The CDR3 runs to 13 residues. Germline V gene sequence: CDR1 SGHRS, CDR2 YFSETQ. CDR3 residues: CASSLAGFTEAFF. The DNA for the CDR3 is TGCGCCAGCAGCTTGGCAGGGTTCACTGAAGCTTTCTTT.

This sequence joins TRBV7-6 and TRBJ1-4, with a tentative D call TRBD1 (5 bases). The CDR3 spans 14 residues. The ends were cut back, 5 bases at V and 7 bases at J, with 14 bases in the middle. CDR1 and CDR2 from the germline V gene are SGHVS and FNYEAQ. The CDR3 DNA reads as TGTGCCAGCAGCAAAGAGGTTCAGGGTGAAAAACTGTTTTTT. The encoded protein is CASSKEVQGEKLFF.

V is TRBV5-1 and J is TRBJ2-5, with 8 bases fitting TRBD1. The J segment lost 2 bases and the V segment lost 1 base, leaving 4 bases of the junction unmatched. Germline assignment: CDR1 SGHRS and CDR2 YFSETQ. The CDR3 runs to 15 residues. This CDR3 reads CASSLYGQGQETQYF. The CDR3 DNA reads TGCGCCAGCAGCTTGTACGGACAGGGACAAGAGACCCAGTACTTC.

The chain joins TRBV6-2 or TRBV6-3 to TRBJ1-1; D may be TRBD1 (6 bases). Germline CDR1 reads MNHEY; CDR2 reads SVGEGT. This CDR3 has 13 amino acids. Trimming stripped 6 bases from V and 0 bases from J, with 8 bases between. DNA for the CDR3: TGTGCCAGCAGCCGGGACATGAACACTGAAGCTTTCTTT. It encodes CASSRDMNTEAFF.

The CDR3 DNA is TGTGCCAGCAGCCCATCGGGACAGCAAGAGACCCAGTACTTC. Protein: CASSPSGQQETQYF. The V gene is TRBV5-5, the J gene TRBJ2-5, with 7 bases lining up with TRBD1. After removal of 4 bases from V and 2 bases from J, the junction contained 5 bases not matched to a gene. Per the germline V gene, CDR1 is SGHKS and CDR2 is YYEKEE (reference sequence). The CDR3 runs 14 residues.

The table lists this clone with a count of one. This chain connects TRBV29-1 to TRBJ1-1; unclear D gene. Trimming removed 5 bases from V and 1 base from J, with 11 bases in between. CDR3 size: 13 residues. Germline V gene data show CDR1 as SQVTM and CDR2 as ANQGSEA. In nucleotides, the CDR3 is TGCAGCGTTCTTCGCGGCGGGAACACTGAAGCTTTCTTT. It encodes CSVLRGGNTEAFF.

V is TRBV5-6 and J is TRBJ2-3, with 13 bases lining up with TRBD2. The CDR3 spans 15 residues. Germline CDR1 is SGHDT and CDR2 is YYEEEE. With V trimmed by 3 bases and J by 4 bases, 2 bases remained unmatched. The CDR3 DNA sequence: TGTGCCAGCAGCTCGGGACTAGCGGGATCAGATACGCAGTATTTT. Translated, it gives CASSSGLAGSDTQYF.